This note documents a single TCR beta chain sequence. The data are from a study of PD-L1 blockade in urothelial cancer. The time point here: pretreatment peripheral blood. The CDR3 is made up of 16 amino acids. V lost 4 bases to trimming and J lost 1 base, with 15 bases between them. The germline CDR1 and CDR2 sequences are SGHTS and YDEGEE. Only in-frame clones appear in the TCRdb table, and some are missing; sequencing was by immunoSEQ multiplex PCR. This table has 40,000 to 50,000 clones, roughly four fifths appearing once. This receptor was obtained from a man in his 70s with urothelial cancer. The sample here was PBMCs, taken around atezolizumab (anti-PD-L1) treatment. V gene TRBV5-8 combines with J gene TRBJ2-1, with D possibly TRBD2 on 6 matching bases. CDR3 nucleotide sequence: TGTGCCAGCAGCCCCCGACGTAGCGGATCCTACAATGAGCAGTTCTTC. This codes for CASSPRRSGSYNEQFF.